This entry describes one T cell receptor (beta chain). Its target is unknown. CDR1 and CDR2 from the germline V gene are MRHNA and SNTAGT. There are 10 residues in the CDR3. The data were obtained in a study of OX40 agonist ivuxolimab in advanced cancers. General observations from the study: Certain nonresponding patients likewise had low normalized T-cell clonal expansion.

TCRdb's copy holds only in-frame clones and misses some; the assay was immunoSEQ multiplex PCR. Among tens of thousands of clones, over 75% were seen once, and the ten largest hold roughly 3.1%. Sequencing used CD4+ or CD8+ T cells sorted from blood, obtained in a trial of the OX40 agonist ivuxolimab. The sequence was obtained from an adult with an advanced solid tumor such as melanoma, head and neck, liver or kidney cancer. The chain carries TRBV6-4 and TRBJ2-5; D remains ambiguous. The end of the DNA is better explained by TRBJ2-7, so the J call may be wrong. In DNA form, the CDR3 reads TGTGCCAGCCTTTCCTACGAGCAGTACTTC. Translated, it gives CASLSYEQYF.